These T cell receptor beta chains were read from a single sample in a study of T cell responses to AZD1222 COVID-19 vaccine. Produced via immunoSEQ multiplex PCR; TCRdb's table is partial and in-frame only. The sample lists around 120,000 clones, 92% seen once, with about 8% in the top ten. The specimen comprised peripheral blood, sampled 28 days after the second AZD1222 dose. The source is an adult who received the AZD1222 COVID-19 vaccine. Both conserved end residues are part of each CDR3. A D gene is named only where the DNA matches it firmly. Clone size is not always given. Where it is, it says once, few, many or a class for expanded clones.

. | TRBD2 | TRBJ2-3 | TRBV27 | CASSLGGTSGTDTQYF
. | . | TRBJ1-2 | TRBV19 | CASTPQGRDYGYTF
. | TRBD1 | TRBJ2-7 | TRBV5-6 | CASSRDRGYEQYF
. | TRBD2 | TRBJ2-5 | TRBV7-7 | CASSLLGGGPGETQYF
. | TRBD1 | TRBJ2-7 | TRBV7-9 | CASSLRDRGHEQYF
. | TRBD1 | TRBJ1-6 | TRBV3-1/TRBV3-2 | CASSWTGGFNSPLHF
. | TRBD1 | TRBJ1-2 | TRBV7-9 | CASSLGGDRGYGYTF
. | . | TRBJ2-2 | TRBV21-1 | CASSIRGANTGELFF
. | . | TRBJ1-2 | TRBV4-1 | CASSQGRRGYTF
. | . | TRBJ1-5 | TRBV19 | CASSNGYVGNQPQHF
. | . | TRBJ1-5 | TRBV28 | CASSPSGYSNQPQHF
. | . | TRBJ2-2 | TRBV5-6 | CASSAIGRNDLFF
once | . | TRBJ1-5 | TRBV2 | CASSAQGRSNQPQHF
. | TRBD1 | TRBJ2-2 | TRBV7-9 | CASSFTGTGGGSTGELFF
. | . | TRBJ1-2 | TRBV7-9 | CASSFSRDPYGYTF
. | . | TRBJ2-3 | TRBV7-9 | CASSSTDTQYF
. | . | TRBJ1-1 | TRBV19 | CASSMGANRAFF
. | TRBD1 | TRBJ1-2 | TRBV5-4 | CASSSQGGNGYTF
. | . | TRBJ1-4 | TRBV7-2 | CASSTGWTDEKLFF
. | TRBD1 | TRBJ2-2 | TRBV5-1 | CASSLDRGGTGELFF
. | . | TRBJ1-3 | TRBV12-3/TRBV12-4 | CATSSAGNTIYF
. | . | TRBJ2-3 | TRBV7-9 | CASSLVPGTDTQYF
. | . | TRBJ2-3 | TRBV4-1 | CASSQDFSRGAASTDTQYF
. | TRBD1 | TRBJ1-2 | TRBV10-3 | CAIRDRGVRRYTF
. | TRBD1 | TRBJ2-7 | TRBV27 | CASRPTPTGVPYEQYF
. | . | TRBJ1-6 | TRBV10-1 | CASSSGPGGDNSPLHF
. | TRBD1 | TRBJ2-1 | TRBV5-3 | CARNQTDRNNEQFF
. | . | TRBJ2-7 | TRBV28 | CASSPTPSYEQYF
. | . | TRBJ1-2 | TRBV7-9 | CASSSSTNYGYTF
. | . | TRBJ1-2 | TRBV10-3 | CAISELPVSGQVYGYTF
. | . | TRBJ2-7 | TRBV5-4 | CASSLIGYEQYF
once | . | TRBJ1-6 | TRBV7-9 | CASSSRSLGGNSPLHF
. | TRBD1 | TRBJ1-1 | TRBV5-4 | CASSREIGTVSTMNTEAFF
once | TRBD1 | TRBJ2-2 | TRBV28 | CASSFRQGSTGELFF
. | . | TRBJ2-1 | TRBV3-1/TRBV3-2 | CASSQTRTGLYNEQFF
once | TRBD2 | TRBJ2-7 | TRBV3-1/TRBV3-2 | CASSQGTSGAYEQYF
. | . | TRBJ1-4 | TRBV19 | CAARRGSNEKLFF
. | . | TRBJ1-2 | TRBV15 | CATSNNREWYGYTF
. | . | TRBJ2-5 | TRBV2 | CASSMTGSVAQYF
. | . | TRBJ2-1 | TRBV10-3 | CAISEGSQGYEQFF
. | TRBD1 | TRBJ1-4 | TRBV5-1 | CASSRDRGTNEKLFF
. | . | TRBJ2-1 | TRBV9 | CASSDRDTAYNEQFF
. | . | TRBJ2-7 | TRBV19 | CASSKGTQNPYEQYF
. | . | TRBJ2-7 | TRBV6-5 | CASSSRAGWTVEQYF
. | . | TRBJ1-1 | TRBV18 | CASSPPGGADTEAFF
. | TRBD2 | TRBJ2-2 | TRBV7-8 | CASSLEGLAANTGELFF
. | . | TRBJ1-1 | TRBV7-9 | CASSLEARGPNTEAFF
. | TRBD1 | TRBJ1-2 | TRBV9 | CASSVGTGRGYTF
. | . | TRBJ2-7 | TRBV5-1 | CASSLVSDRTYEQYF
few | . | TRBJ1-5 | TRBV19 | CASRGMGPQHF
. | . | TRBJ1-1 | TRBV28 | CASKTGQRNTEAFF
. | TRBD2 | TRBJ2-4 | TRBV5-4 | CASSLILAGVVQNIQYF
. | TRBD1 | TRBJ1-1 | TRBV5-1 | CASSPGQGMNTEAFF
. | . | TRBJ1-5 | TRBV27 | CASTARRGGQPQHF
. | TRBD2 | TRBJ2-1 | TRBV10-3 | CAISPGTSGGKSSYNEQFF